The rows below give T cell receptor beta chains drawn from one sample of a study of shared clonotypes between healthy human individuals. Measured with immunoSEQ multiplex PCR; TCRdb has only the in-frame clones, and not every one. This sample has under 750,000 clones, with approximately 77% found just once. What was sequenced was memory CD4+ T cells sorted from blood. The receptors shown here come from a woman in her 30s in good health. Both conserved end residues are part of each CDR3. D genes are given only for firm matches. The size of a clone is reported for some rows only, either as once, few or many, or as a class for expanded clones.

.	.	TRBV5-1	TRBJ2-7	CASSLGQKYEQYF	TGCGCCAGCAGCTTGGGACAGAAATACGAGCAGTACTTC
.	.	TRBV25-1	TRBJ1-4	CASSEAGRSNEKLFF	TGTGCCAGCAGTGAGGCGGGCAGGTCTAATGAAAAACTGTTTTTT
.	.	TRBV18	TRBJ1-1	CASSPRLQDKNTEAFF	TGTGCCAGCTCACCGCGTCTGCAGGATAAGAACACTGAAGCTTTCTTT
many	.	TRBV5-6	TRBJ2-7	CASSPGLSYEQYF	TGTGCCAGCAGTCCCGGGCTCTCCTACGAGCAGTACTTC
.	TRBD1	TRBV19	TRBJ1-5	CASARDGDSDQPQHF	TGTGCCAGCGCCAGAGACGGGGACAGTGATCAGCCCCAGCATTTT
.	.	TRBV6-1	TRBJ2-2	CASIPLRGNTGELFF	TGTGCCAGCATTCCCCTCCGGGGGAACACCGGGGAGCTGTTTTTT
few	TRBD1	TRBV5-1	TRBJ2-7	CASSLGTGGDEQYF	TGCGCCAGCAGTTTGGGGACAGGGGGCGACGAGCAGTACTTC
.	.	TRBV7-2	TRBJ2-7	CASSLAGQIFVLSPYEQYF	TGTGCCAGCAGCTTAGCAGGACAGATCTTCGTACTAAGTCCCTACGAGCAGTACTTC
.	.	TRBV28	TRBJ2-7	CASSFWGYEQYF	TGTGCCAGCAGTTTTTGGGGGTACGAGCAGTACTTC
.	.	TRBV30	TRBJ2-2	CALLRGRNTGELFF	TGTGCCCTCCTTCGGGGTCGGAACACCGGGGAGCTGTTTTTT
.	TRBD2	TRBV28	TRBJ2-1	CASSLLASGSHEQFF	TGTGCCAGCAGTTTATTGGCTAGCGGGAGTCATGAGCAGTTCTTC
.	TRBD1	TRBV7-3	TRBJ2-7	CASSSMTGDEQYF	TGTGCCAGCAGCTCCATGACAGGGGACGAGCAGTACTTC
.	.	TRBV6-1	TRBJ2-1	CASTREFYNEQFF	TGTGCCAGCACCCGGGAATTCTACAATGAGCAGTTCTTC
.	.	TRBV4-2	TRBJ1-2	CASSQDGSSFYGYTF	TGTGCCAGCAGCCAAGATGGTTCGTCCTTCTATGGCTACACCTTC
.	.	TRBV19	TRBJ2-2	CASSGGYTGELFF	TGTGCCAGTAGTGGAGGATACACCGGGGAGCTGTTTTTT
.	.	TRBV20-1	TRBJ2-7	CRYLRGREQYF	TGCAGGTACTTGCGAGGTCGGGAGCAGTACTTC
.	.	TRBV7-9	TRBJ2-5	CASSLLWRSRRYQETQYF	TGTGCCAGCAGCTTACTCTGGAGGTCGAGGAGATACCAAGAGACCCAGTACTTC
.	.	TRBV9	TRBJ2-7	CASSGNLFDEQYF	TGTGCCAGCAGCGGAAACTTGTTTGACGAGCAGTACTTC
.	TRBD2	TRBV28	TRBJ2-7	CASSSSSGASYEQYF	TGTGCCAGCAGTTCCTCTAGCGGGGCATCCTACGAGCAGTACTTC
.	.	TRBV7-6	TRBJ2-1	CASSSAPPVSSYNEQFF	TGTGCCAGCAGCTCCGCCCCTCCAGTAAGCTCCTACAATGAGCAGTTCTTC
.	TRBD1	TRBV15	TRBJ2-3	CATSRDRDRVTDTQYF	TGTGCCACCAGCAGAGATCGGGACAGGGTGACAGATACGCAGTATTTT
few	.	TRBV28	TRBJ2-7	CAIGAYEQYF	TGTGCCATCGGAGCCTACGAGCAGTACTTC
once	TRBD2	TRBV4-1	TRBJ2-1	CASSQVSLAGAVSMVF	TGCGCCAGCAGCCAAGTCAGTCTAGCGGGAGCGGTTAGTATGGTCTTC
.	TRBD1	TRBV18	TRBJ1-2	CASSPDRAYGYTF	TGTGCCAGCTCACCCGACAGGGCCTATGGCTACACCTTC
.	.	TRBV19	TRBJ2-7	CASARRGQGGGYEQYF	TGTGCCAGTGCCCGTCGCGGGCAGGGTGGAGGTTACGAGCAGTACTTC
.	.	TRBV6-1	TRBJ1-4	CASSGGTTTNEKLFF	TGTGCCAGCAGTGGAGGTACGACAACTAATGAAAAACTGTTTTTT
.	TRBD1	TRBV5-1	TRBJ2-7	CASSLGQGSYEQYF	TGCGCCAGCAGCTTAGGACAGGGATCCTACGAGCAGTACTTC
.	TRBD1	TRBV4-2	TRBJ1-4	CASSRGTGDRGEKLFF	TGTGCCAGCAGCCGGGGGACAGGGGATCGGGGTGAAAAACTGTTTTTT
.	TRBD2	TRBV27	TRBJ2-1	CASRREVGYEQFF	TGTGCCAGCAGGCGGGAGGTAGGCTATGAGCAGTTCTTC
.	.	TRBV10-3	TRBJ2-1	CAISESLEQFNEQFF	TGTGCCATCAGTGAAAGTTTAGAACAGTTCAATGAGCAGTTCTTC
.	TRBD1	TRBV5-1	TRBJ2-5	CASSLGTGVGETQYF	TGCGCCAGCAGCTTGGGCACAGGGGTGGGGGAGACCCAGTACTTC
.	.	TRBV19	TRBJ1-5	CASSILIDKPQHF	TGTGCCAGTAGTATCCTGATAGATAAACCCCAGCATTTT
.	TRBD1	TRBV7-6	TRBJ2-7	CASSSQTSTGTGSYEQYF	TGTGCCAGCAGCTCCCAGACGAGCACCGGGACAGGGTCCTACGAGCAGTACTTC
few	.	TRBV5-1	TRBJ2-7	CASSYQGVGFGEQYF	TGCGCCAGCAGCTATCAAGGGGTGGGGTTCGGCGAGCAGTACTTC
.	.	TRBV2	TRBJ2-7	CASSELGAGIGSYEQYF	TGTGCCAGCAGTGAATTGGGGGCGGGGATCGGCTCCTACGAGCAGTACTTC
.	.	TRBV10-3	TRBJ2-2	CAINPGIDTGELFF	TGTGCCATCAATCCAGGTATCGACACCGGGGAGCTGTTTTTT
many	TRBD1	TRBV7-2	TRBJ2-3	CASKGGYLTDTQYF	TGTGCCAGCAAAGGGGGCTACCTCACAGATACGCAGTATTTT
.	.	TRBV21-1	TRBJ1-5	CARIRDSYSNQPQHF	TGTGCCAGGATCAGGGACAGCTATAGCAATCAGCCCCAGCATTTT
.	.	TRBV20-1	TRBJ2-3	CSARHTDTQYF	TGCAGTGCTAGGCACACAGATACGCAGTATTTT
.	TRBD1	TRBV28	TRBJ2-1	CASIPGTAFNEQFF	TGTGCCAGCATCCCCGGGACAGCTTTCAATGAGCAGTTCTTC
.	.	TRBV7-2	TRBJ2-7	CASSLGPHTGAQYF	TGTGCCAGCAGCTTGGGACCCCACACGGGCGCGCAGTACTTC
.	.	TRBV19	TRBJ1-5	CASSIHRESNQPQHF	TGTGCCAGTAGTATCCACAGGGAAAGCAATCAGCCCCAGCATTTT
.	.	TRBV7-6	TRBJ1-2	CASSLQEDYGYTF	TGTGCCAGCAGCTTACAGGAGGACTATGGCTACACCTTC
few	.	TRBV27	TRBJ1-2	CASASRGAPYGYTF	TGTGCCAGCGCAAGTAGGGGGGCGCCCTATGGCTACACCTTC
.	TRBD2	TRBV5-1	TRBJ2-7	CASRDLSGRMGEQYF	TGCGCCAGCAGAGATTTAAGCGGGAGAATGGGCGAGCAGTACTTC
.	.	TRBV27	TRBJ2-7	CASSSGQPRDEQYF	TGTGCCAGCAGTTCAGGACAGCCTAGGGACGAGCAGTACTTC
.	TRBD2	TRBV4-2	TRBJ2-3	CASSQDGTSGSSDTDTQYF	TGTGCCAGCAGCCAAGATGGAACTAGCGGGAGTTCGGACACAGATACGCAGTATTTT
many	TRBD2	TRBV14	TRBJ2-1	CASSQGTSGSQYNEQFF	TGTGCCAGCAGCCAAGGGACTAGCGGGAGCCAATACAATGAGCAGTTCTTC
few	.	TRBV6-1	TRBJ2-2	CASRKTGNTGELFF	TGTGCCAGCAGAAAAACAGGGAACACCGGGGAGCTGTTTTTT